This TCR beta chain was captured by sequencing in a study of blood T cells in healthy people across ages. Study conclusions and caveats: Strongly correlated with naive T cell percentage was TCR beta diversity. Diversity figures based on one million T cells were deemed too low.

Then a second PCR, running about 6 to 11 cycles, was carried out with a sample-barcoded 5' primer and a J-beta primer mix. TCRdb recomputed calls from the 5' RACE reads with MiXCR, one row per CDR3 protein. The table shows hundreds of thousands of distinct CDR3 sequences, with 40% to 65% occurring only once. The table lists this clonotype with a few counts. Its antigen remains unknown. This could be a read error, since a much larger clone is one nucleotide away. This TCR came from a man aged 80 or over in good health. The specimen sequenced was blood.

CDR3 in DNA: TGTGCCAGCAGTCCGATAGCGGGAGCGGGCAATGAGCAGTTCTTC. Encoded protein: CASSPIAGAGNEQFF. V usage is TRBV6-6 and J usage is TRBJ2-1; 9 bases agree with TRBD2. The length of the CDR3 is 15 residues. V shed 5 bases and J 6 bases; nucleotides not matched to a gene: 8. Germline CDR1 reads MNHNY; CDR2 reads SVGAGI (reference sequence).